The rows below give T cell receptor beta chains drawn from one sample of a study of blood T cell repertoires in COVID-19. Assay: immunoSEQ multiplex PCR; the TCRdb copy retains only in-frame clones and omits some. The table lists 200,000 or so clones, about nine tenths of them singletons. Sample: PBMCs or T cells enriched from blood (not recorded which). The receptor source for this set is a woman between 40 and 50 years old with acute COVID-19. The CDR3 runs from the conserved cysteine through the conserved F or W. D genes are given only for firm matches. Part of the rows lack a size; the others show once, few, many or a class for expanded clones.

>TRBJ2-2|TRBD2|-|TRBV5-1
CASSQAGLAGGPSGELFF
TGCGCCAGCAGCCAAGCGGGACTAGCGGGGGGGCCGTCCGGGGAGCTGTTTTTT
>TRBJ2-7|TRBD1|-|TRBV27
CASSPLGTGTPYEQYF
TGTGCCAGCAGTCCACTCGGGACAGGTACCCCCTACGAGCAGTACTTC
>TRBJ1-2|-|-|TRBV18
CASSQEGVGYTF
TGTGCCAGCTCCCAAGAGGGGGTTGGCTACACCTTC
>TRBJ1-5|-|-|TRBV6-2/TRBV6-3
CASSYSPGVGNQPQHF
TGTGCCAGCAGTTACTCGCCAGGGGTAGGCAATCAGCCCCAGCATTTT
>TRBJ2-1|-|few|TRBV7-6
CASSPSPQGYEQFF
TGTGCCAGCAGCCCGAGCCCCCAGGGCTATGAGCAGTTCTTC
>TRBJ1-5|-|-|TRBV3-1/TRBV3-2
CASSPRGANQPQHF
TGTGCCAGCAGCCCCCGAGGCGCCAATCAGCCCCAGCATTTT
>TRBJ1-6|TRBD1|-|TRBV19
CASRQTGGNNSPLHF
TGTGCCAGTAGGCAGACAGGGGGCAATAATTCACCCCTCCACTTT
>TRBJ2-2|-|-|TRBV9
CASSRKHSTGELFF
TGTGCCAGCAGCCGCAAACACAGCACCGGGGAGCTGTTTTTT
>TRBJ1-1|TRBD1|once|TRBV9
CASSVTLGQGDTEAFF
TGTGCCAGCAGCGTAACCCTCGGACAGGGAGACACTGAAGCTTTCTTT
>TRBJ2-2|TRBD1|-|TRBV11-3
CASSRTGTLNTGELFF
TGTGCCAGCAGCCGGACAGGGACCCTGAACACCGGGGAGCTGTTTTTT
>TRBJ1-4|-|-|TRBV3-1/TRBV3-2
CASSQGHPRGKKLFF
TGTGCCAGCAGCCAGGGACATCCGAGGGGAAAAAAACTGTTTTTT
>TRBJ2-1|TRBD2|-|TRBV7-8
CASSPAGGLYNEQFF
TGTGCCAGCAGCCCAGCGGGAGGCCTCTACAATGAGCAGTTCTTC
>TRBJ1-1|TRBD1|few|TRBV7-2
CASSSRYRDSEAFF
TGTGCCAGCAGCTCCCGTTACCGGGACAGTGAAGCTTTCTTT
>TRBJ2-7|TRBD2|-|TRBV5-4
CASSAPSGGFSYEQYF
TGTGCCAGCAGCGCCCCTAGCGGGGGGTTCTCCTACGAGCAGTACTTC
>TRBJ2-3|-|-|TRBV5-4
CASSRGTDTQYF
TGTGCCAGCAGCCGCGGCACAGATACGCAGTATTTT
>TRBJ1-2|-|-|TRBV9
CASSERGGLGYGYTF
TGTGCCAGCAGCGAAAGAGGGGGTCTGGGATATGGCTACACCTTC
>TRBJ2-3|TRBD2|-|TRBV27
CASSPRIRREGSTDTQYF
TGTGCCAGCAGTCCGCGGATACGGCGGGAGGGTAGCACAGATACGCAGTATTTT
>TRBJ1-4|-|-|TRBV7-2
CASSLSQGSWEKLFF
TGTGCCAGCAGCTTATCCCAGGGTTCTTGGGAAAAACTGTTTTTT
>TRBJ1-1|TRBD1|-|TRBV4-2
CASSQAPGTGDFMNTEAFF
TGTGCCAGCAGCCAGGCCCCCGGGACAGGGGATTTCATGAACACTGAAGCTTTCTTT
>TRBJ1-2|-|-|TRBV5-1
CASTPAGEFGYGYTF
TGCGCCAGCACCCCAGCAGGGGAATTCGGCTATGGCTACACCTTC
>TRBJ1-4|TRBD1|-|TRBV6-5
CASRGSDRGEEKLFF
TGTGCCAGCAGGGGAAGCGACAGGGGCGAAGAAAAACTGTTTTTT
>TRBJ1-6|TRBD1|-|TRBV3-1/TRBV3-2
CASSPRDRGGTYNSPLHF
TGTGCCAGCAGCCCACGCGACAGGGGAGGAACCTATAATTCACCCCTCCACTTT
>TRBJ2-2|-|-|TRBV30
CAWRKSTGNTGELFF
TGTGCCTGGAGGAAATCGACTGGGAACACCGGGGAGCTGTTTTTT
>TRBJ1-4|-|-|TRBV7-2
CASSQGSWGYEKLFF
TGTGCCAGCAGCCAGGGGTCTTGGGGTTACGAAAAACTGTTTTTT
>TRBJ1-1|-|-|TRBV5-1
CASSPSWGGSEAFF
TGCGCCAGCAGCCCTAGCTGGGGGGGTTCTGAAGCTTTCTTT
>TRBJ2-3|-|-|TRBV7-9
CASSVDRSFSTDTQYF
TGTGCCAGCAGCGTCGACAGGTCCTTTAGCACAGATACGCAGTATTTT
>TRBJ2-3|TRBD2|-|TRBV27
CAIPEGLAGLTDTQYF
TGTGCCATCCCCGAGGGACTAGCGGGATTAACAGATACGCAGTATTTT
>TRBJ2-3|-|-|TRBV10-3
CAIRRDNTDTQYF
TGTGCCATCAGGCGGGATAACACAGATACGCAGTATTTT